This TCR beta chain was identified in a study of cytomegalovirus exposure and HLA in healthy donors (dated by TCRdb to 2015 to 2018). Background for the entire study: According to an earlier analysis of 587 of the donors, some 170 million T cells yielded 100 million or so unique TCR beta sequences and about 300 Gb of sequence data. To decide whether each TCR beta V gene segment behaved as functional or pseudogenic, an earlier analysis of several hundred of the donors relied on high-throughput TCR beta sequencing. Among roughly 400 genotyped donors of the cohort, an average of roughly 230,000 unique TCR beta nucleotide sequences was sequenced per donor, of which roughly 18% were non-productive. The study combined high-throughput TCR immunosequencing, statistical association of individual TCRs with disease status, and machine learning to predict cytomegalovirus infection status. HLA typing covered class I and class II loci at four-digit resolution. Several DR-DQ haplotypes were treated as single units for association and clustering because of strong linkage in the cohort. Rather than using new phenotypic data, the later analysis identified candidate immune exposures from TCR beta sequences and from how often those sequences occurred across donors. Genome-wide SNP genotypes for about 65% of the 666 donors were used in a later genetic analysis, which treated that subset as a discovery cohort. The study profiled the T cell repertoires of under 700 subjects by immunosequencing and related them to cytomegalovirus serostatus. An early release covering just under 650 HLA-typed donors comprised approximately 290 gigabases of sequencing data and roughly 86 million unique TCR sequences. Every repertoire in the discovery cohort had been generated on one and the same sequencing platform. Donor age, sex, ethnicity and CMV serostatus were compiled together with the repertoire data. In a later analysis, previously published TCR beta repertoires from about 670 donors were re-analyzed and high-resolution HLA genotyping was added so that TCR occurrence patterns could be studied. The study aimed to test whether cataloging public T cell receptors could reveal signatures of past pathogen exposure. Besides the first cohort of around 670 subjects, a separate validation cohort made up of roughly 120 different subjects was used. The number of typed donors differed by locus: 629-630 for A, B, C, DRB1 and DQB1; approximately 530 for DQA1; 600 to 610 for DPA1; and about 450 for DPB1. Of the roughly 430 genotyped donors, over 70% fell in the genetic ancestry cluster associated with self-reported Caucasian donors. Findings and caveats that apply to the study as a whole: Specific HLA alleles were associated with around 18,000 TCR beta sequences at a false discovery rate of 0.05 in a later analysis. HLA typing was unavailable for some donors at each locus, so association tests used only the typed subset. A later genetic analysis associated a missense DCLRE1C variant with V-gene and J-gene trimming of TCR beta chains, and an independent cohort replicated the association. Roughly uniform sequencing depth across donors was assumed in presence/absence analyses, although this assumption may not hold. Assigning TCR associations to individual alleles was difficult when HLA alleles, especially DR and DQ, strongly co-occurred. CMV serostatus was the only immune exposure information available for the cohort. Most CMV-associated TCR beta chains appeared to be HLA-restricted in a later analysis, and the HLA associations seemed to be driven largely by CMV exposure. A cluster of highly shared sequence variants was judged likely to represent a technical artifact of the sequencing pipeline. Only TCR beta chains were sequenced in this cohort, and the absence of alpha or paired-chain data limited detectable features. It was suggested by the authors that the approach could potentially be generalized to other disease states and immunological phenotypes. Broadly in line with IMGT annotations, most TCR beta V segments showed up in productive rearrangements about 87% or about 30% of the time in an earlier analysis of approximately 640 of the donors. In vitro tests confirmed that a few of the cytomegalovirus-associated TCR beta chains recognize cytomegalovirus antigens. In a later analysis, several top co-occurrence clusters were reported to appear linked to parvovirus B19, influenza, CMV and Epstein-Barr virus. Most TCR sequences were seen in very few donors, while some public TCRs were found in many individuals. In a later analysis, HLA-associated TCR beta chains showed more clonal expansion and lower generation probabilities than non-associated chains that were equally common. The classifier was reported to diagnose cytomegalovirus status with high specificity and sensitivity in both the original cohort and the validation cohort. Compared with the approximately 720-donor mean, donors in an Asian-associated ancestry cluster had fewer N-insertions in productive TCRs, according to a later genetic analysis. Correlated functional status among segregating V segments might reflect linkage disequilibrium, but an unknown experimental factor could not be ruled out. Because the 87-base-pair reads could not distinguish some IMGT-functional V segments, including TRBV6-2 and TRBV6-3, those segments were excluded. The study gave a list of roughly 150 TCR beta chains associated with cytomegalovirus. According to a later analysis, TCR association rates differed among HLA loci, with DRB1 alleles showing the most associated TCRs and HLA-C alleles showing the fewest. A further reported finding was that TCR beta sequences accurately predicted the HLA-A and HLA-B alleles for most subjects in the first cohort. Because counts were too low, roughly 16 rarely observed V segments, including chromosome 9 orphons, were left out of the earlier analysis of a few hundred of the donors.

Notes on this clone: The specificity of this receptor is unknown. Within one base of it there is no much larger clone, and no base qualities were kept.

The CDR3 covers 16 residues, taking in both the cysteine and the phenylalanine. Here the CDR3 DNA is all that survives: 48 bases in frame from base 1. The V end gives up 5 bases and the J end 4 bases, leaving 9 bases in the junction not matched to a gene. The germline V gene provides CDR1 SGHRS and CDR2 YFSETQ. Library preparation was by the immunoSEQ multiplex PCR assay. The multiplex PCR relied on a mix of 60 forward primers for TCR Vbeta segments and 13 reverse primers for TCR Jbeta segments. Amplification of the CDR3 region of rearranged TCR beta genes was performed with a multiplex PCR assay on genomic DNA. The Illumina HiSeq System was used to sequence the amplified TCR beta libraries as 87-base-pair reads. The published analysis was carried out like this. A later analysis tallied some 79 million unique TCR beta chains across the 666 repertoires, and roughly 11 million of those chains were shared by two or more donors. Raw reads were error-corrected and collapsed into unique sequences by a nearest-neighbor algorithm in which closely related sequences were merged to remove PCR and sequencing errors. Alignment of CDR3 sequences to IMGT reference sequences was used to assign V, D and J gene segments. For a sequence to be retained, a match of at least six nucleotides to both a V gene segment and a J gene segment was required. A rearrangement counted as productive if the CDR3 had no stop codons and remained in frame with V and J, and every other rearrangement counted as non-productive. Following IMGT convention, CDR3 was defined as the stretch from the second conserved V-encoded cysteine to the conserved J-encoded phenylalanine. The earlier analysis of roughly 590 of the donors excluded any sequence lacking an unambiguous match to a single V gene segment. An earlier analysis of approximately 590 of the donors classified V segments as functional when productive rearrangements were above 56.7% and as segregating when the standard deviation between donors was above 5%. A statistical classification framework was built to diagnose cytomegalovirus status from the catalog of TCR beta chain sequences. In a later analysis, V and J genes were assigned by comparing TCR nucleotide sequences against IMGT/GENE-DB human TR gene sequences. A later analysis assigned CDR3 sequences and most-parsimonious VDJ recombination scenarios with the TCRdist pipeline. In a later analysis, every TCR beta chain was defined by the combination of its CDR3 amino acid sequence and its V-gene family, and reads without a unique V-gene family were dropped. As a way to deal with suspected cross-contamination and a sequencing artifact, a later analysis dropped approximately 590 nucleotide sequences that were highly shared and had low generation probability. A later analysis calculated a clonal expansion index for each public chain from normalized within-repertoire ranks of inferred template counts. A later analysis computed generation probabilities with a VDJ recombination model fitted to out-of-frame rearrangements, and checked the results against IGoR. In a later analysis, TCR-TCR, TCR-HLA and TCR-CMV co-occurrence was scored with hypergeometric tests, and a repertoire-size bias correction was applied to TCR pairs. False discovery rates were estimated in a later analysis by permuting HLA or CMV assignments 20 times. In a later analysis, co-occurring TCRs were grouped using DBSCAN, and TCRdist sequence similarity was added for clustering within HLA-allele-positive subsets. Co-occurrence clustering excluded repertoires with fewer than 30,000 or more than 120,000 public chains, plus five with anomalous nucleotide sharing. Sourced from immuneACCESS, this table was stored by TCRdb with only in-frame sequences that have V and J called. A share of the clones is absent; for the studies checked, an unresolved V gene accounts for under half, and the remainder has no known explanation. Clone size and the V and J calls come from that table; the DNA yielded D and trimming. The sample table records some 190,000 clones; 81% of these occur just once. The ten top clones hold more than 1.5% of the sample.

The cohort consisted of more than 650 healthy bone marrow donors. At the time of sampling, every cohort member was nominally healthy, though immune exposures that went unrecorded were likely present. The donor tested CMV seronegative and was one of the 352 seronegative cohort members. Each donor provided a peripheral blood sample, and peripheral blood mononuclear cells were used for TCR beta sequencing. The Qiagen DNeasy Blood Extraction Kit was used to extract genomic DNA from the blood cell samples. The chain joins TRBV5-1 to TRBJ2-2; the junction holds 9 bases that match TRBD2. This TCR came from a man younger than 35 in good health and CMV-seronegative. The sequencing input was PBMCs. CDR3 region: CASRPPSGEPTGELFF. The nucleotide sequence is given as TGCGCCAGCAGGCCGCCTAGCGGGGAGCCCACCGGGGAGCTGTTTTTT.